The present T cell receptor delta chain was sequenced within a study of gamma-delta T cells after stem cell transplantation. TCRdb reanalyzed the RT-PCR reads using CATT. Here the sample spans 10,000 to 13,000 delta-chain clones, around 41% being singletons. The sample holds a few counts of this clone. This sequence originates from a human donor. It is not recorded whose cells these are; they may come from a transplant donor. Specimen: gamma-delta T cells.

The CDR3 reads CALGERPHPGGPADKLIF. The CDR3 DNA follows: TGTGCTCTTGGGGAACGCCCCCATCCCGGGGGGCCCGCCGATAAACTCATCTTT. V gene TRDV1 combines with J gene TRDJ1; D possibly corresponds to TRDD3 (5 bases). Germline V gene sequence: CDR1 TSWWSYY, CDR2 QGS. The CDR3 contains 18 residues. V was clipped by 1 base and J by 3 bases, with 21 bases between them.